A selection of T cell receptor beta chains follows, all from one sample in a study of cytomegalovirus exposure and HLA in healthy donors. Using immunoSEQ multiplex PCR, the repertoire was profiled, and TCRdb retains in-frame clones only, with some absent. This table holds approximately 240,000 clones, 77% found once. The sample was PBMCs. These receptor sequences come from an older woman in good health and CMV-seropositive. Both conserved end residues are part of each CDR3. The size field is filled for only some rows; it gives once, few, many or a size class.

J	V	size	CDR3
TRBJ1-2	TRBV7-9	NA	CASSLIGQGGDGYTF
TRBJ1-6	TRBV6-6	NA	CASSYATSGGYSPLHF
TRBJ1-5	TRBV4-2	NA	CASSQGTGEVGNQPQHF
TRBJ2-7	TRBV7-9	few	CASSLGQGGYEQYF
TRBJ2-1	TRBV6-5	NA	CASSYERGYNEQFF
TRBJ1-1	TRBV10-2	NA	CASSLEVTEAFF
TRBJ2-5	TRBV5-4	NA	CASSPYGLAGGGETQYF
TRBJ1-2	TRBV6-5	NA	CASSLRTGYGYTF
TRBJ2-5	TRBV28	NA	CASSSRLARGETQYF
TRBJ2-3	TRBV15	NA	CATSRDPGGVTDTQYF
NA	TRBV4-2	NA	CASSQEAGGHYEQYF
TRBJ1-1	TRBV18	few	CASSPRTGGTEAFF
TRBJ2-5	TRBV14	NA	CASSQSGLAGRYQETQYF
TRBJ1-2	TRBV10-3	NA	CAISAQGDEGYTF
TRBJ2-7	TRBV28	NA	CASSSTPTAGGSYEQYF
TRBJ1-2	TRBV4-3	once	CASSQDLTGPRGYTF
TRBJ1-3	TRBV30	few	CAWSVLTGGLVNTIYF
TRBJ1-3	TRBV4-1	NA	CASSPQGSSGNTIYF
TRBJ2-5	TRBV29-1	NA	CSVEGQGETQYF
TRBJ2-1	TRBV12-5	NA	CASGAGLSYNEQFF
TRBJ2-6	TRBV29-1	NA	CSVQQGGTGANVLTF
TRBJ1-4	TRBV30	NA	CAWGTAEKLFF
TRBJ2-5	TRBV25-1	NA	CASSWGQGETQYF
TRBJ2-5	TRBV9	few	CASSSGEDRWQETQYF
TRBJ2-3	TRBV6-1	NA	CASSQGLAGTTDTQYF
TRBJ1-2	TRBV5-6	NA	CASSLGTGNYGYTF
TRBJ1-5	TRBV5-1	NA	CASSPESNQPQHF
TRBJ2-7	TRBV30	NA	CAWSRSGGAGEQYF
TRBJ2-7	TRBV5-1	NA	CASSRTGAYSYEQYF
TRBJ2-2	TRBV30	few	CAWSVSGGTGELFF
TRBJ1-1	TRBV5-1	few	CASSRDGGPKDTEAFF